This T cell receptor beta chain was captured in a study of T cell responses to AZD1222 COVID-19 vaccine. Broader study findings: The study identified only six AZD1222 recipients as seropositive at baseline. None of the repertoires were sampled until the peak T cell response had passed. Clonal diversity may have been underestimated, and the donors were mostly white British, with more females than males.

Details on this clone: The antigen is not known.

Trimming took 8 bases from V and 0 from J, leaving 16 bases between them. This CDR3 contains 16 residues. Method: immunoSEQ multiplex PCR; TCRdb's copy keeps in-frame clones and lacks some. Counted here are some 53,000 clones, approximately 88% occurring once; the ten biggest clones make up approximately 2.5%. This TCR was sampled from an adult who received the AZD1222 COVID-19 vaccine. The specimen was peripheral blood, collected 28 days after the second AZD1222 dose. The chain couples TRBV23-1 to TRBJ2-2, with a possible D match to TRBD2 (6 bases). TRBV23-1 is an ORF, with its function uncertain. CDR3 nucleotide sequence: TGCGCCAGCCGGGACCCCGGAGGGCCGAACACCGGGGAGCTGTTTTTT. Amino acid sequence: CASRDPGGPNTGELFF.